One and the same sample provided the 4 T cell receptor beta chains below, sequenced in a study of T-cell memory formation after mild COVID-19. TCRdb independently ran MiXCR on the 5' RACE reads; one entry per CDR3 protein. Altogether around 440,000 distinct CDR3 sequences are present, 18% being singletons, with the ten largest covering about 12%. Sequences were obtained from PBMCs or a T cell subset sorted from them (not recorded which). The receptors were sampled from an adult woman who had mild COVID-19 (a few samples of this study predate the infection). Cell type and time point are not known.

The CDR3 loop is CASSLTGWNEQFF. The CDR3 DNA reads as TGTGCCAGCAGTTTGACAGGGTGGAATGAGCAGTTCTTC. The rearrangement links TRBV12-3 or TRBV12-4 to TRBJ2-1; 7 bases are shared with TRBD1. The CDR3 contains 13 residues. Unmatched junction bases numbered 3, after V lost 3 bases and J lost 7 bases.

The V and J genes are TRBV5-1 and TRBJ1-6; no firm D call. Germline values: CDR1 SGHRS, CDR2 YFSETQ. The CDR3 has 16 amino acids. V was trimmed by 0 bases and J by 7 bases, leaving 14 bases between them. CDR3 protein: CASSLVAGNNNSPLHF. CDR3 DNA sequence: TGCGCCAGCAGCTTGGTTGCCGGGAATAACAATTCACCCCTCCACTTT.

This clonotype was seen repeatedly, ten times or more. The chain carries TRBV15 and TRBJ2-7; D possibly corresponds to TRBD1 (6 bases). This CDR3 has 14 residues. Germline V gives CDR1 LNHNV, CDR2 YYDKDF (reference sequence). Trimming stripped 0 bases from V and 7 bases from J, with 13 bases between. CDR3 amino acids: CATSRDRGFGEQYF. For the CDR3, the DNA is TGTGCCACCAGCAGAGATAGGGGGTTCGGGGAGCAGTACTTC.

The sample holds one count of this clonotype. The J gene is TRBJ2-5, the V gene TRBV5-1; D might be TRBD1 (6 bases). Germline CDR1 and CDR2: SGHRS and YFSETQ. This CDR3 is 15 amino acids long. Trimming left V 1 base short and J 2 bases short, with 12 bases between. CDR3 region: CASSLQGSKQETQYF. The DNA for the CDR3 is TGCGCCAGCAGCTTGCAGGGGAGTAAGCAAGAGACCCAGTACTTC.